This T cell receptor (beta chain) emerged from a study of T cells in Graves' hyperthyroidism and ophthalmopathy. Researchers took RNA transcripts and amplified the TCR beta CDR3 regions from them. Primed by the HTBI set, a first-round RT-PCR was run on the TCR CDR3. TCRdb called the multiplex PCR reads again in MiXCR, with one record for every CDR3 protein. Among fewer than 400,000 distinct CDR3 sequences listed, 25% were seen once. Cells are PBMCs isolated from more than 8.5 ml of fresh blood. This clonotype was seen repeatedly, ten times or more. The CDR3 is 15 amino acids. V lost 5 bases and J 2 bases, leaving 18 bases between the germline ends. The germline CDR1 and CDR2 sequences are DFQATT and SNEGSKA (reference sequence).

V gene TRBV20-1 combines with J gene TRBJ2-5; the D is unclear. The TCR originated in a man aged 45-60 years with Graves' hyperthyroidism. The sequencing input was blood. CDR3 sequence (DNA): TGCAGTGCTGGCAGGCGACACCGGTTACAAGAGACCCAGTACTTC. Translating gives CSAGRRHRLQETQYF.